A single sample gave rise to the 32 T cell receptor beta chains below, sequenced in a study of cytomegalovirus exposure and HLA in healthy donors. Use of 60 Vbeta and 13 Jbeta primers characterized the PCR. Only in-frame clones appear in the TCRdb table, and some are missing; sequencing was by immunoSEQ multiplex PCR. The sample contains about 150,000 clones, around 9.7% of which appear only once. Sequenced: PBMCs. The receptor source for this set is a man between 50 and 59 years old in good health and CMV-seronegative.

The gene calls are TRBV30 and TRBJ2-1; D may be TRBD2 (6 bases). The germline V gene encodes CDR1 GTSNPN and CDR2 SVGIG (reference sequence). The CDR3 has 12 residues. Trimming stripped 8 bases from V and 5 bases from J, with 13 bases between. CDR3: CARATGDNEQFF. The CDR3 nucleotides read TGTGCCCGGGCAACGGGGGACAATGAGCAGTTCTTC.

The chain couples TRBV27 to TRBJ2-3; 10 bases map to TRBD2. This CDR3 spans 16 amino acids. V gave up 6 bases and J gave up 2 bases; unmatched junction bases: 8. CDR1 MNHEY and CDR2 SMNVEV come from the germline V gene (reference sequence). The CDR3 spells CASSLAGGGNTDTQYF. Here the CDR3 DNA reads TGTGCCAGCAGCTTAGCGGGGGGTGGGAACACAGATACGCAGTATTTT.

The chain joins TRBV2 to TRBJ2-2, with D tentatively TRBD1 (6 bases). Trimming removed 6 bases at V and 2 bases at J, with 13 bases between. The CDR3 consists of 15 residues. Germline V gene sequence: CDR1 SNHLY, CDR2 FYNNEI. The DNA for the CDR3 is TGTGCCAGCAGCCAGACAGGACCTAACACCGGGGAGCTGTTTTTT. Translated: CASSQTGPNTGELFF. The whole variable domain, remainder taken from reference TRBV2 and TRBJ2-2, is EPEVTQTPSHQVTQMGQEVILRCVPISNHLYFYWYRQILGQKVEFLVSFYNNEISEKSEIFDDQFSVERPDGSNFTLKIRSTKLEDSAMYFCASSQTGPNTGELFFGEGSRLTVL.

The rearrangement joins TRBV6-6 to TRBJ2-1; 7 bases map to TRBD2. V was pared by 2 bases and J by 6 bases, with 4 bases of the junction left unmatched. Germline CDR1 and CDR2: MNHNY and SVGAGI (reference sequence). The CDR3 runs to 14 residues. The CDR3 region is CASSYGAGVNEQFF. The CDR3, as DNA: TGTGCCAGCAGTTACGGTGCGGGGGTCAATGAGCAGTTCTTC.

The V and J genes are TRBV29-1 and TRBJ2-1; TRBD2 might be the D (7 bases). V was cut by 7 bases and J by 7 bases, with 17 bases left in between. The CDR3 has 13 residues. Germline V gene sequence: CDR1 SQVTM, CDR2 ANQGSEA. CDR3 in DNA: TGCAGCGCCGCGAGGGGAGGGGGAAATGAGCAGTTCTTC. Amino acids: CSAARGGGNEQFF.

V and J are TRBV11-3 and TRBJ2-1; the D is unclear. Trimming took off 5 bases at V and 7 bases at J, with 21 bases between the two ends. CDR3 size: 16 residues. Germline V gene sequence: CDR1 SGHNT, CDR2 YENEEA. CDR3 residues: CASSIRSGGAGNEQFF. In DNA, the CDR3 is TGTGCCAGCAGCATCCGGTCTGGCGGCGCTGGAAATGAGCAGTTCTTC.

This clone was observed a handful of times. V gene TRBV19 combines with J gene TRBJ1-2, with TRBD1 as a possible D gene (5 bases). The CDR3 spans 17 residues. The germline CDR1 and CDR2 sequences are LNHDA and SQIVND (reference sequence). V dropped 4 bases and J dropped 0 bases, with 18 bases sitting between them. The DNA of the CDR3 is TGTGCCAGTAGTAGCACAGTGGCGGGGGAAGCTAACTATGGCTACACCTTC. This sequence encodes CASSSTVAGEANYGYTF. Together with reference TRBV19 and TRBJ1-2, the CDR3 gives the full variable domain: DGGITQSPKYLFRKEGQNVTLSCEQNLNHDAMYWYRQDPGQGLRLIYYSQIVNDFQKGDIAEGYSVSREKKESFPLTVTSAQKNPTAFYLCASSSTVAGEANYGYTFGSGTRLTVV.

This rearrangement joins TRBV6-1 to TRBJ2-7; D is unclear. Germline CDR1 is MNHNS and CDR2 is SASEGT. V was trimmed by 9 bases and J by 7 bases, leaving 22 bases between them. CDR3 length: 14 residues. Here the CDR3 reads CASSGLQATLEQYF. DNA for the CDR3: TGTGCCAGTTCAGGCCTGCAGGCTACTCTGGAGCAGTACTTC.

This clone came up a few times. This rearrangement joins TRBV7-3 to TRBJ2-5; 8 bases agree with TRBD2. Unmatched junction bases numbered 13, after V lost 5 bases and J lost 5 bases. The CDR3 consists of 16 residues. CDR1 SGHTA and CDR2 FQGTGA come from the germline V gene. CDR3: CASSPSTSAGLETQYF. The CDR3 region has the DNA TGTGCCAGCAGCCCCTCGACTAGCGCCGGTTTGGAGACCCAGTACTTC.

This clone was seen more than once but under ten times. The rearrangement joins TRBV5-1 to TRBJ1-4, with 10 bases matching TRBD1. Trimming removed 3 bases from V and 7 bases from J; junction bases left unmatched: 3. This CDR3 has 14 amino acids. Germline V CDR1 and CDR2: SGHRS, YFSETQ. The CDR3 loop is CASSSGQGSEKLFF. DNA for the CDR3: TGCGCCAGCAGCTCGGGACAGGGGAGTGAAAAACTGTTTTTT.

A few counts support this clone. The chain recombines TRBV2 with TRBJ1-1, with D possibly TRBD1 on 5 matching bases. The germline V and J ends were trimmed by 4 bases and 1 base, with 7 bases remaining between them. The CDR3 sequence is 13 residues long. CDR1 is SNHLY and CDR2 is FYNNEI in the germline V gene. CDR3 DNA sequence: TGTGCCAGCAGTGGACAGCGGAACACTGAAGCTTTCTTT. Translated: CASSGQRNTEAFF.

This clone appeared a few times. This chain joins TRBV15 and TRBJ1-6; 8 bases fit TRBD1. V lost 0 bases, J lost 9 bases, and 4 bases stayed unmatched. CDR3 length: 15 residues. CDR1 is LNHNV and CDR2 is YYDKDF in the germline V gene (reference sequence). In nucleotides, the CDR3 is TGTGCCACCAGCAGAGAAACAGGGGGAGGTTCACCCCTCCACTTT. Its translation is CATSRETGGGSPLHF.

This clone was counted only a few times. The rearrangement joins TRBV18 to TRBJ2-5; D call uncertain. The germline CDR1 and CDR2 sequences are KGHSH and LQKENI. This CDR3 has 13 amino acids. Trimming cost V 8 bases and J 1 base, with 11 bases left between them. The CDR3 reads CASTVGLQETQYF. The CDR3 DNA follows: TGTGCCAGCACGGTGGGCCTCCAAGAGACCCAGTACTTC.

In this sample, this clone turned up a few times. This chain uses TRBV1 with TRBJ2-7; the table's D call, TRBD2, was not checked against the DNA. TRBV1 represents a pseudogene. The CDR3 consists of 17 residues. The CDR3 DNA is TGCACCAGCAGCCAAGATCGGGAGCGGAGGACCCCCTACGAGCAGTACTTC. This translates into CTSSQDRERRTPYEQYF.

The chain joins TRBV18 to TRBJ2-5; possibly TRBD2 for D (5 bases). Trimming removed 8 bases at V and 1 base at J, with 8 bases between. Per the germline V gene, CDR1 is KGHSH and CDR2 is LQKENI. The CDR3 has 12 amino acids. CDR3 protein: CASGLSQETQYF. In DNA form, the CDR3 reads TGTGCCAGCGGACTCAGCCAAGAGACCCAGTACTTC. Complete variable domain (other parts from reference TRBV18 and TRBJ2-5): NAGVMQNPRHLVRRRGQEARLRCSPMKGHSHVYWYRQLPEEGLKFMVYLQKENIIDESGMPKERFSAEFPKEGPSILRIQQVVRGDSAAYFCASGLSQETQYFGPGTRLLVL.

This clone was seen a few times. Distinct nucleotide sequences in the sample also encode this CDR3. This sequence joins TRBV9 and TRBJ1-1; D gene uncertain. Germline CDR1 reads SGDLS; CDR2 reads YYNGEE. The CDR3 is 15 amino acids. V dropped 0 bases and J dropped 1 base, with 10 bases sitting between them. The CDR3 region is CASSVGGFGNTEAFF. In DNA, the CDR3 is TGTGCCAGCAGCGTAGGAGGGTTCGGGAACACTGAAGCTTTCTTT. Looking up the rest from reference TRBV9 and TRBJ1-1 gives the full variable domain: DSGVTQTPKHLITATGQRVTLRCSPRSGDLSVYWYQQSLDQGLQFLIQYYNGEERAKGNILERFSAQQFPDLHSELNLSSLELGDSALYFCASSVGGFGNTEAFFGQGTRLTVV.

This chain links TRBV21-1 with TRBJ2-3; TRBD1 is the table's D call, not checked against the DNA. TRBV21-1 is tagged as a pseudogene. CDR3 size: 14 residues. The CDR3 spells CASSLPLTGETQYF. The CDR3 DNA reads as TGTGCCAGCAGCCTGCCCCTTACAGGGGAGACGCAGTATTTT.

On this clone itself: One end of the junction fails to match germline, which may point to a read error. Additional DNA sequences in this sample encode the identical CDR3. The chain employs TRBV27 and TRBJ2-5; possibly TRBD2 for D (5 bases). The CDR3 length is 13 residues. Germline CDR1 reads MNHEY; CDR2 reads SMNVEV (reference sequence). CDR3 bases: TGCGCCAGCAGTTTTTCGGGGCAAGAGACCCAGTACTTC. As protein: CASSFSGQETQYF.

This clone has just a few counts. The chain links TRBV19 to TRBJ2-1; 9 positions match TRBD1. The CDR3 has 16 amino acids. The ends lost 2 bases at V and 0 bases at J; junction bases unmatched: 2. Germline V gives CDR1 LNHDA, CDR2 SQIVND (reference sequence). As DNA, the CDR3 is TGTGCCAGTAGTATATTGGGACAGGGCTCCTACAATGAGCAGTTCTTC. Protein: CASSILGQGSYNEQFF.

This clone was seen a few times. The rearrangement links TRBV2 to TRBJ1-2; D is possibly TRBD1 (6 bases). Germline CDR1 SNHLY, CDR2 FYNNEI. The CDR3 extends over 15 amino acids. Trimming took 3 bases from V and 3 from J, leaving 14 bases between them. This chain's CDR3 is CASSDGRGPYYGYTF. In DNA, the CDR3 is TGTGCCAGCAGTGACGGCAGGGGCCCCTACTATGGCTACACCTTC.

The gene calls are TRBV27 and TRBJ1-1, with D perhaps TRBD1 (6 bases). This CDR3 comprises 13 residues. V shed 4 bases and J shed 9 bases, with 15 bases lying between them. Germline CDR1 reads MNHEY; CDR2 reads SMNVEV (reference sequence). This chain's CDR3 is CASSSHDRSQAFF. DNA of the CDR3: TGTGCCAGCAGTTCACACGACAGGTCACAAGCTTTCTTT.

V gene TRBV7-3 combines with J gene TRBJ2-7, with D tentatively TRBD2 (6 bases). This CDR3 has 14 residues. CDR1 is SGHTA and CDR2 is FQGTGA in the germline V gene. V gave up 2 bases and J gave up 0 bases, with 8 bases separating them. The CDR3 reads CASSLGGNSYEQYF. The CDR3 DNA reads TGTGCCAGCAGCTTAGGGGGGAACTCCTACGAGCAGTACTTC. The full variable domain, with the rest looked up from reference TRBV7-3 and TRBJ2-7, is GAGVSQTPSNKVTEKGKYVELRCDPISGHTALYWYRQSLGQGPEFLIYFQGTGAADDSGLPNDRFFAVRPEGSVSTLKIQRTERGDSAVYLCASSLGGNSYEQYFGPGTRLTVT.

V is TRBV19 and J is TRBJ1-2; TRBD1 matches 8 bases. CDR3 length equals 18 residues. Per germline, CDR1 LNHDA and CDR2 SQIVND (reference sequence). J gave up 7 bases and V 2 bases, and 18 bases lay outside the gene matches. CDR3 residues: CASSISGGGIELGAGYTF. Written as DNA, the CDR3 is TGTGCCAGTAGTATATCAGGGGGCGGAATCGAATTAGGAGCTGGCTACACCTTC. Using reference TRBV19 and TRBJ1-2 for the parts outside the CDR3, the full variable domain is DGGITQSPKYLFRKEGQNVTLSCEQNLNHDAMYWYRQDPGQGLRLIYYSQIVNDFQKGDIAEGYSVSREKKESFPLTVTSAQKNPTAFYLCASSISGGGIELGAGYTFGSGTRLTVV.

In its sample, this clone was seen a few times. The CDR3 DNA reads as TGTGCCATCAGTGATCCGAGTATGATAGCCAAAAACATTCAGTACTTC. The encoded protein is CAISDPSMIAKNIQYF. The genes are TRBV10-3 and TRBJ2-4; D remains ambiguous. Trimming removed 3 bases from V and 0 bases from J, with 12 bases in between. CDR1 is ENHRY, CDR2 SYGVKD, per germline. The CDR3 loop spans 16 amino acids.

This clone was observed a few times. The chain joins TRBV19 to TRBJ2-7; D not certain. The V and J ends lost 6 bases and 5 bases respectively, with 20 bases between them. The CDR3 covers 15 residues. Germline V gene sequence: CDR1 LNHDA, CDR2 SQIVND (reference sequence). CDR3 residues: CASRPLDNLVDEQYF. The CDR3 DNA reads TGTGCCAGTAGGCCCTTAGATAACCTCGTAGACGAGCAGTACTTC.

The chain combines TRBV5-4 with TRBJ1-2; 7 nucleotides agree with TRBD1. V dropped 3 bases and J dropped 4; count of bases not matched to a gene: 6. CDR1 and CDR2 from the germline V gene are SGHNT and YYREEE (reference sequence). The CDR3 has 14 amino acids. The CDR3 spells CASSSTGNLYGYTF. CDR3 bases: TGTGCCAGCAGCTCGACAGGGAACCTCTATGGCTACACCTTC.

A few counts support this clone. The CDR3 bases are TGTGCCAGCAGTTTATTTATACTCTATTCACCCCTCCACTTT. This sequence encodes CASSLFILYSPLHF. This rearrangement joins TRBV27 to TRBJ1-6; no reliable D call. Trimming took 1 base from V and 8 from J, leaving 9 bases between them. This CDR3 comprises 14 residues. Germline CDR1 MNHEY, CDR2 SMNVEV (reference sequence).

The chain couples TRBV30 to TRBJ1-4; the D gene is possibly TRBD1 (5 bases). Germline V CDR1 and CDR2: GTSNPN, SVGIG (reference sequence). V was pared by 4 bases and J by 2 bases, with 11 bases between. The CDR3 extends over 14 amino acids. CDR3 in amino acids: CAWTPGGTNEKLFF. CDR3 in DNA: TGTGCCTGGACCCCTGGGGGGACTAATGAAAAACTGTTTTTT.

This clone was detected only a few times. This chain connects TRBV6-6 to TRBJ2-5; TRBD1 is a possible D gene (6 bases). This CDR3 region has 15 residues. V was clipped by 6 bases and J by 2 bases, with 16 bases between them. Germline CDR1 is MNHNY and CDR2 is SVGAGI (reference sequence). The CDR3 nucleotides are TGTGCCAGCAGAGACCGCCGGGACACTCAAGAGACCCAGTACTTC. It encodes CASRDRRDTQETQYF.

In this sample, this clone turned up a few times. The chain combines TRBV27 with TRBJ2-5; tentatively, D is TRBD1 (7 bases). Per germline, CDR1 MNHEY and CDR2 SMNVEV (reference sequence). Trimming stripped 0 bases from V and 5 bases from J, with 13 bases between. CDR3 length: 15 residues. The CDR3 sequence is CASSLSVRGEETQYF. The CDR3 DNA is TGTGCCAGCAGTTTATCCGTCAGGGGGGAGGAGACCCAGTACTTC.

In its sample, this clone was seen a few times. The chain has TRBV28 and TRBJ1-2, with 7 bases fitting TRBD1. CDR3 length: 14 amino acids. Trimming at V came to 5 bases and at J to 10 bases, leaving 13 bases not matched to a gene. Germline V lookup: CDR1 MDHEN, CDR2 SYDVKM. The CDR3 region has the DNA TGTGCCAGCAGTCCCCACTCCCGACAGGGATCCTACACCTTC. Its protein is CASSPHSRQGSYTF.

This clone was counted a few times. The rearrangement links TRBV18 to TRBJ1-5; D remains unclear. This CDR3 comprises 16 residues. CDR1 is KGHSH and CDR2 is LQKENI in the germline V gene. V shed 6 bases and J shed 2 bases, with 17 bases lying between them. CDR3 in DNA: TGTGCCAGCTCTCCCCTTGGGCGGGGAGGCAATCAGCCCCAGCATTTT. Translated, it gives CASSPLGRGGNQPQHF.